This entry features one T cell receptor (beta chain) sequence. Living in about two dozen US areas, the participants were between roughly 18 and 90 years of age. The sample is drawn from a study of blood T cell repertoires in COVID-19. The overall study: Donors in the United States, Italy and Spain gave samples during acute or convalescent COVID-19. The cDNA or gDNA used as material had been derived from T cells, B-cell-depleted T cells, or PBMCs.

Germline V gene lookup returns CDR1 SGHRS and CDR2 YFSETQ. The CDR3 runs 18 residues. V lost 0 bases, J lost 9 bases, and 17 bases stayed unmatched. Sequenced by immunoSEQ multiplex PCR; TCRdb stores in-frame clones only, minus some. The sample holds some 190,000 clones, about 82% seen once. The chain recombines TRBV5-1 with TRBJ2-1; 8 bases are shared with TRBD2. The TCR was taken from a man between 35 and 55 years old with acute COVID-19. Sequencing input: PBMCs or T cells enriched from blood (not recorded which). The CDR3 DNA reads as TGCGCCAGCAGCTTGGACAGGGAGGCCAGCGGGAGAGCGGCTGAGCAGTTCTTC. This sequence encodes CASSLDREASGRAAEQFF.